These 5 T cell receptor beta chains were sequenced from one sample in a study of cytomegalovirus exposure and HLA in healthy donors. The PCR was carried out with 60 Vbeta primers and 13 Jbeta primers. Sequencing was performed with immunoSEQ multiplex PCR; in TCRdb, only in-frame clones are kept and a portion is missing. The sample has 40,000 or so clones, roughly 76% seen once. Input material: PBMCs. The receptors come from a woman younger than 45 in good health and CMV-seropositive.

V is TRBV7-4 and J is TRBJ2-7, with D unclear. From germline, CDR1 is SGHVT and CDR2 SQSDAQ. This CDR3 is 11 amino acids long. The V end was cut by 5 bases, the J end by 8 bases, with 10 bases between. CDR3 DNA sequence: TGTGCCAGCAGCCTCACTACCAAGCAGTACTTC. Its translation is CASSLTTKQYF.

The chain couples TRBV7-9 to TRBJ2-3; 14 bases are a match to TRBD2. Germline CDR1 is SEHNR and CDR2 is FQNEAQ (reference sequence). V was clipped by 5 bases and J by 2 bases; unmatched bases: 3. The CDR3 spans 16 residues. The CDR3 loop is CASSPGLAGVTDTQYF. In DNA form, the CDR3 reads TGTGCCAGCAGCCCGGGACTAGCGGGGGTCACAGATACGCAGTATTTT.

For the CDR3, the DNA is TGTGCCTGGAGTGTAGGGGGAGGGAGCCACAATGAGCAGTTCTTC. Its translation: CAWSVGGGSHNEQFF. This sequence joins TRBV30 and TRBJ2-1; maybe TRBD2 (7 bases). CDR3 length equals 15 residues. V dropped 0 bases and J dropped 5 bases, with 14 bases sitting between them. Germline CDR1 reads GTSNPN; CDR2 reads SVGIG (reference sequence).

This rearrangement joins TRBV19 to TRBJ1-2, with 7 bases that match TRBD1. This CDR3 region has 15 residues. Germline-derived CDR1 and CDR2 are LNHDA and SQIVND (reference sequence). The V segment lost 7 bases and the J segment 6 bases; nucleotides outside the gene matches: 14. The CDR3 nucleotides are TGTGCCAGTACTCCGAGGACAGGCCGCGGGGATGGCTACACCTTC. Its protein product is CASTPRTGRGDGYTF.

The rearrangement links TRBV10-2 to TRBJ1-1; 8 nucleotides align to TRBD1. The germline V gene encodes CDR1 WSHSY and CDR2 SAAADI. Trimming removed 5 bases from V and 8 bases from J; junction bases left unmatched: 10. This CDR3 comprises 14 residues. For the CDR3, the DNA is TGCGCCAGCAGTTCACAGGGAAACAGGGGGGAAGCTTTCTTT. Amino acids: CASSSQGNRGEAFF.